The 24 T cell receptor beta chains presented below share a single source sample, sequenced in a study of T cells in Graves' hyperthyroidism and ophthalmopathy (dated by TCRdb to about 2019). Library preparation was by multiplex PCR. These reads were obtained on an Illumina HiSeq 2000. The TCR beta CDR3 regions were amplified from RNA transcripts. The first round of RT-PCR for the TCR CDR3 was performed with the HTBI primer set and the Qiagen OneStep RT-PCR kit. TCRdb handled the public reads itself, with Q25 trimming in fastp and clone calling in MiXCR, and kept productive beta chains. Rows with a matching CDR3 protein are joined into one entry that keeps the most common DNA and genes. The sample profile shows approximately 400,000 distinct CDR3 sequences; less than 20% of them were found once. The leading ten clones occupy 40% of the sample. Sequencing was carried out using blood. All receptors derive from a man younger than 35 with Graves' ophthalmopathy.

The chain combines TRBV19 with TRBJ2-6; D not resolved. The germline gives CDR1 LNHDA, CDR2 SQIVND (reference sequence). With 6 bases removed from V and 4 bases from J, the gap between germline ends came to 10 bases. This CDR3 has 14 residues. CDR3 residues: CASRRLSGANVLTF. The DNA for the CDR3 is TGTGCCAGTAGGCGACTGTCAGGGGCCAACGTCCTGACTTTC.

This clonotype has at least ten counts. The chain carries TRBV18 and TRBJ1-5; D is unclear. In germline, CDR1 is KGHSH, CDR2 LQKENI. This CDR3 has 15 amino acids. Trimming cost V 6 bases and J 5 bases, with 17 bases left between them. The CDR3 spells CASSPERLRDQPQHF. CDR3 bases: TGTGCCAGCTCGCCCGAACGACTGCGGGATCAGCCCCAGCATTTT.

V is TRBV9 and J is TRBJ2-2; D might be TRBD1 (6 bases). Trimming removed 4 bases from V and 6 bases from J, with 16 bases in between. Per the germline V gene, CDR1 is SGDLS and CDR2 is YYNGEE. This CDR3 has 15 amino acids. This CDR3 is CASSPRTEIAGELFF. Here the CDR3 DNA reads TGTGCCAGCAGCCCCCGGACAGAGATAGCCGGGGAGCTGTTTTTT.

Note on this clonotype: Given a much more abundant clone one base away, this may be a read error. The genes are TRBV5-1 and TRBJ1-1; possibly TRBD1 for D (5 bases). This CDR3 region has 15 residues. Trimming cost V 4 bases and J 6 bases, with 19 bases left between them. The germline V gene encodes CDR1 SGHRS and CDR2 YFSETQ. The CDR3 DNA is TGCGCCAGCAGCCCGGTGGAGGCGGGGCTCTCTGAAGCTTTCTTT. Its protein is CASSPVEAGLSEAFF.

The chain recombines TRBV5-1 with TRBJ2-1, with 9 bases lining up with TRBD1. V was clipped by 0 bases and J by 5 bases; unmatched bases: 6. Germline CDR1 reads SGHRS; CDR2 reads YFSETQ. The CDR3 spans 16 residues. The CDR3 DNA follows: TGCGCCAGCAGCTTGGCCGGGACAGGGTATAACAATGAGCAGTTCTTC. Amino acid sequence: CASSLAGTGYNNEQFF.

In its sample, this clonotype was seen many times. The chain links TRBV29-1 to TRBJ2-7; D remains ambiguous. From germline, CDR1 is SQVTM and CDR2 ANQGSEA. V dropped 4 bases and J dropped 0 bases, with 7 bases sitting between them. There are 12 residues in the CDR3. The CDR3 DNA is TGCAGCGTTGTCGAGGACTCCTACGAGCAGTACTTC. Amino acids: CSVVEDSYEQYF.

The V call is TRBV2, the J call TRBJ1-5; 9 bases fit TRBD1. CDR3 length: 16 amino acids. The V and J ends lost 4 bases and 2 bases, in that order; junction bases with no gene match: 6. CDR1 is SNHLY and CDR2 is FYNNEI in the germline V gene. CDR3 region: CASSGTGENGNQPQHF. CDR3 nucleotides: TGTGCCAGCAGTGGGACAGGGGAGAACGGCAATCAGCCCCAGCATTTT.

V usage is TRBV7-3 and J usage is TRBJ2-1; D uncertain. Looked up from germline, CDR1 is SGHTA and CDR2 is FQGTGA. CDR3 size: 14 residues. Trimming stripped 0 bases from V and 3 bases from J, with 6 bases between. In nucleotides, the CDR3 is TGTGCCAGCAGCTTAACGGGCAACTACAATGAGCAGTTCTTC. The encoded protein is CASSLTGNYNEQFF.

This rearrangement joins TRBV4-2 to TRBJ2-7; TRBD2 matches at 15 bases. CDR1 is LGHNA, CDR2 YNFKEQ, per germline. V lost 1 base and J lost 0; bases outside the gene matches: 13. This CDR3 is 21 amino acids long. For the CDR3, the DNA is TGTGCCAGCAGCCAAGTAAGGCTTTCGGGACTAGCGGGGGGACGCTCCTACGAGCAGTACTTC. Protein product: CASSQVRLSGLAGGRSYEQYF.

This chain links TRBV18 with TRBJ1-3; possible D gene TRBD1, 6 bases. Deletions cut 1 base from V and 0 bases from J, with 10 bases between. CDR1 is KGHSH, CDR2 LQKENI, per germline. CDR3 length: 16 amino acids. CDR3 in amino acids: CASSPQGVYSGNTIYF. CDR3 DNA: TGTGCCAGCTCACCACAGGGGGTGTACTCTGGAAACACCATATATTTT.

The table lists this clonotype with many counts. This chain connects TRBV12-3 or TRBV12-4 to TRBJ2-2; the match to TRBD2 covers 13 bases. The CDR3 sequence is 16 residues long. Trimming took 6 bases from V and 7 from J; bases not matched to a gene: 8. The CDR3 loop is CASSLLAGGPSGELFF. The CDR3 DNA reads as TGTGCCAGCAGCTTACTAGCGGGGGGGCCGAGCGGGGAGCTGTTTTTT.

This chain uses TRBV28 with TRBJ2-2; D gene uncertain. V was trimmed by 2 bases and J by 4 bases, leaving 8 bases between them. This CDR3 spans 14 amino acids. Germline assignment: CDR1 MDHEN and CDR2 SYDVKM. For the CDR3, the DNA is TGTGCCAGCAGTTTAGTTTCGGTCACCGGGGAGCTGTTTTTT. Protein sequence: CASSLVSVTGELFF.

The CDR3 reads CASSILTTTGKGQPQHF. As DNA, the CDR3 is TGTGCCAGTAGTATCCTCACCACGACAGGCAAGGGTCAGCCCCAGCATTTT. This chain connects TRBV19 to TRBJ1-5; the D gene is possibly TRBD1 (6 bases). With 3 bases removed from V and 6 bases from J, the gap between germline ends came to 21 bases. Per the germline V gene, CDR1 is LNHDA and CDR2 is SQIVND (reference sequence). This CDR3 is 17 amino acids long.

This sequence joins TRBV7-2 and TRBJ2-7; a possible D gene is TRBD1 (5 bases). Germline CDR1 is SGHTA and CDR2 is FQGNSA. Trimming pared 3 bases from V and 7 bases from J, leaving 16 bases between. This CDR3 has 14 amino acids. In DNA form, the CDR3 reads TGTGCCAGCAGCTTCGACAGAAACCGGGCGGAGCAGTACTTC. Translated: CASSFDRNRAEQYF.

This clonotype was seen ten or more times. The V call is TRBV2, the J call TRBJ1-1; D remains ambiguous. Per germline, CDR1 SNHLY and CDR2 FYNNEI. The length of the CDR3 is 14 residues. V dropped 6 bases and J dropped 5 bases, with 16 bases sitting between them. The CDR3 DNA reads as TGTGCCAGCAGGCAGACATACAGTGGGACTGAAGCTTTCTTT. Its translation: CASRQTYSGTEAFF.

This sequence joins TRBV6-1 and TRBJ1-2; D not resolved. V gave up 4 bases and J gave up 7 bases, with 4 bases separating them. The CDR3 runs to 10 residues. The germline V gene encodes CDR1 MNHNS and CDR2 SASEGT. In DNA form, the CDR3 reads TGTGCCAGCAGTGTCCCTGGCTACACCTTC. Translated: CASSVPGYTF.

V gene TRBV10-3 combines with J gene TRBJ1-2; D gene ambiguous. Trimming took 2 bases from V and 2 from J, leaving 9 bases between them. Germline CDR1 and CDR2: ENHRY and SYGVKD. CDR3 length: 14 amino acids. The CDR3 region is CAISELAANYGYTF. The DNA of the CDR3 is TGTGCCATCAGTGAGCTGGCAGCGAACTATGGCTACACCTTC.

The V call is TRBV6-2 or TRBV6-3, the J call TRBJ1-2; D not certain. The V gene lost 6 bases and the J gene lost 1 base, with 9 bases spanning the gap. The CDR3 consists of 13 residues. Looked up from germline, CDR1 is MNHEY and CDR2 is SVGEGT. The CDR3 bases are TGTGCCAGCAGCCCATACGGTAACTATGGCTACACCTTC. Translation: CASSPYGNYGYTF.

This clonotype was seen repeatedly, ten times or more. The V gene is TRBV27, the J gene TRBJ2-5; 15 bases line up with TRBD2. Per the germline V gene, CDR1 is MNHEY and CDR2 is SMNVEV (reference sequence). The ends lost 5 bases at V and 5 bases at J; junction bases unmatched: 6. This CDR3 spans 16 amino acids. CDR3 bases: TGTGCCAGCAGTCTCGGGACTAGCGGGGGGTGGGAGACCCAGTACTTC. It codes for CASSLGTSGGWETQYF.

This clonotype was detected ten times or more. The V and J genes are TRBV5-1 and TRBJ1-1; D gene unclear. Germline V lookup: CDR1 SGHRS, CDR2 YFSETQ. The V gene lost 0 bases and the J gene lost 4 bases, with 7 bases spanning the gap. The CDR3 spans 13 residues. The CDR3 region is CASSLAYGTEAFF. The CDR3 region has the DNA TGCGCCAGCAGCTTGGCCTACGGCACTGAAGCTTTCTTT.

About this clonotype: A much larger clone lies a single base off, so this may be a read error. This rearrangement joins TRBV6-1 to TRBJ2-3; D may be TRBD1 or TRBD2 (6 bases each). Trimming pared 7 bases from V and 2 bases from J, leaving 16 bases between. The germline V gene encodes CDR1 MNHNS and CDR2 SASEGT. This CDR3 has 15 residues. CDR3 nucleotide sequence: TGTGCCAGCATCCCCACCGGGGGCCCCACAGATACGCAGTATTTT. Its protein product is CASIPTGGPTDTQYF.

This clonotype was seen only a few times. This chain connects TRBV10-3 to TRBJ2-1; D may be TRBD1 (6 bases). Looked up from germline, CDR1 is ENHRY and CDR2 is SYGVKD. Trimming removed 4 bases from V and 9 bases from J, with 7 bases in between. The CDR3 has 11 amino acids. CDR3 nucleotide sequence: TGTGCCATCAGTGTAGGGGGTGAGCAGTTCTTC. This gives the protein CAISVGGEQFF.

The rearrangement joins TRBV7-2 to TRBJ2-7; 9 bases line up with TRBD2. Germline V CDR1 and CDR2: SGHTA, FQGNSA. V lost 1 base and J lost 3; bases outside the gene matches: 10. This CDR3 is 17 amino acids long. The CDR3 here is CASSLGVGLAQIYEQYF. CDR3 sequence (DNA): TGTGCCAGCAGCTTAGGGGTCGGACTAGCGCAGATCTACGAGCAGTACTTC.

The rearrangement links TRBV20-1 to TRBJ2-7; D ambiguous. The germline V gene has CDR1 DFQATT and CDR2 SNEGSKA (reference sequence). This CDR3 is 11 amino acids long. V dropped 6 bases and J dropped 6 bases, with 12 bases sitting between them. CDR3 coding DNA: TGCAGTGCCGAGAGAAGGCTCGAGCAGTACTTC. Its protein is CSAERRLEQYF.